These T cell receptor beta chains were read from a single sample in a study of cytomegalovirus exposure and HLA in healthy donors. The table came from immunoSEQ multiplex PCR; TCRdb's copy has only in-frame clones and leaves some out. The table has approximately 200,000 clones, nearly 80% seen once. The material sequenced was PBMCs. These TCRs come from a man between 18 and 35 years old in good health and CMV-seronegative. Both conserved end residues are part of each CDR3. The D gene is left open where the match is weak. Expanded clones are given a class, and other clones once, few, many or no size at all.

cdr3_length | clone_size | d_call | j_call | v_call | cdr3_nt | cdr3_aa
15 | - | TRBD1 | TRBJ1-5 | TRBV6-6 | TGTGCCAGCAGCGACACCGCCCAGGGGGGCCAGCCCCAGCATTTT | CASSDTAQGGQPQHF
17 | - | TRBD2 | TRBJ2-5 | TRBV28 | TGTGCCAGCAGTCCCCGGACTAGCGGGAGGGCCCAAGAGACCCAGTACTTC | CASSPRTSGRAQETQYF
16 | - | TRBD2 | TRBJ2-5 | TRBV27 | TGTGCCAGCAGTGCCGCCGGGACTAGCGGGAAAGAGACCCAGTACTTC | CASSAAGTSGKETQYF
16 | few | - | TRBJ1-4 | TRBV28 | TGTGCCAGCAGTTTAGAGTTATCGCCGGTTAATGAAAAACTGTTTTTT | CASSLELSPVNEKLFF
13 | - | - | TRBJ1-5 | TRBV10-3 | TGTGCCATCAGCCTTCAGGGTTTTCAGCCCCAGCATTTT | CAISLQGFQPQHF
16 | - | - | TRBJ1-5 | TRBV29-1 | TGCAGCGTTGCCCAGGGTGATTCATCCAACAATCAGCCCCAGCATTTT | CSVAQGDSSNNQPQHF
15 | - | TRBD2 | TRBJ2-3 | TRBV4-3 | TGCGCCAGCAGCCAAGAGGGACTAGCCACAGATACGCAGTATTTT | CASSQEGLATDTQYF
16 | once | TRBD2 | TRBJ2-7 | TRBV7-9 | TGTTCCAGCAGCTTATGGGAGCGGGGGAGGTCCTACGAGCAGTACTTC | CSSSLWERGRSYEQYF
15 | - | TRBD2 | TRBJ2-5 | TRBV27 | TGTGCCAGCAGTTTATCGGGACTAGCGGCCCCTTGGCAGTACTTC | CASSLSGLAAPWQYF
15 | few | TRBD1 | TRBJ2-2 | TRBV2 | TGTGCCAGCAGTCCGGGACAGGGGTTCACCGGGGAGCTGTTTTTT | CASSPGQGFTGELFF
14 | - | TRBD1 | TRBJ2-5 | TRBV7-2 | TGTGCCAGCAGCTTAGAGACAGGGGGAGAGACCCAGTACTTC | CASSLETGGETQYF
15 | - | TRBD2 | TRBJ2-1 | TRBV6-1 | TGTGCCAGCGCGGCGGGGGGCCTCGTCTACAATGAGCAGTTCTTC | CASAAGGLVYNEQFF
15 | - | - | TRBJ1-4 | TRBV27 | TGTGCCAGCAGTTCCTCGACAGCGACTAATGAAAAACTGTTTTTT | CASSSSTATNEKLFF
15 | once | - | TRBJ2-7 | TRBV9 | TGTGCCAGCAGCGTAGGGGCAGGGATCTCCTACGAGCAGTACTTC | CASSVGAGISYEQYF
15 | once | TRBD2 | TRBJ2-1 | TRBV19 | TGTGCCAGTAGCGAAGGGACTAGCGGGTATAATGAGCAGTTCTTC | CASSEGTSGYNEQFF
17 | few | - | TRBJ1-3 | TRBV13 | TGTGCCAGCAGCTTAAGGGGGGGACGGAACTCTGGAAACACCATATATTTT | CASSLRGGRNSGNTIYF
15 | - | - | TRBJ2-7 | TRBV19 | TGTGCCAGTAGTTCTCACAGGGGGGGAGACTACGAGCAGTACTTC | CASSSHRGGDYEQYF
17 | - | - | TRBJ1-2 | TRBV4-3 | TGCGCCAGCAGCCAAGAACCCTCCTGGGGGCGCGGCGATGGCTACACCTTC | CASSQEPSWGRGDGYTF
15 | - | - | TRBJ2-2 | TRBV27 | TGTGCCAGCAGTTTCCTGCCGAGAAACACCGGGGAGCTGTTTTTT | CASSFLPRNTGELFF
15 | - | - | TRBJ1-1 | TRBV7-8 | TGTGCCAGCAGCTTAGTTCAGCCCGAACGGGGAGAAGCTTTCTTT | CASSLVQPERGEAFF
14 | few | - | TRBJ2-1 | TRBV5-1 | TGCGCCAGCAGCCCCGTTCCACCTAGGAATGAGCAGTTCTTC | CASSPVPPRNEQFF
12 | - | - | TRBJ1-1 | TRBV11-3 | TGTGCCAGCAGCTTAAATACAGGTGAAGCTTTCTTT | CASSLNTGEAFF
15 | - | TRBD1 | TRBJ1-1 | TRBV30 | TGTGCCTGGAGTGGACACGGGACAGCGAACACTGAAGCTTTCTTT | CAWSGHGTANTEAFF
15 | - | TRBD1 | TRBJ1-1 | TRBV7-9 | TGTTCCAGCAGCTCGACCCCAGGGGGGAACACTGAAGCTTTCTTT | CSSSSTPGGNTEAFF
15 | - | - | TRBJ1-2 | TRBV7-8 | TGTGCCAGCAGCTTAGAACAGGGAAGAGGATATGGCTACACCTTC | CASSLEQGRGYGYTF
15 | - | - | TRBJ2-7 | TRBV7-2 | TGTGCCAGCAGCTTCTCCACAGGGATCTCCTACGAGCAGTACTTC | CASSFSTGISYEQYF
16 | - | TRBD2 | TRBJ2-1 | TRBV4-2 | TGTGCCAGCAGCCAACCGGGACTAGCGGGGGGTAATGAGCAGTTCTTC | CASSQPGLAGGNEQFF
15 | once | - | TRBJ1-2 | TRBV9 | TGTGCCAGCAGCGTAGGGGCGGGGGAGGGCTATGGCTACACCTTC | CASSVGAGEGYGYTF
16 | - | TRBD1 | TRBJ2-7 | TRBV7-9 | TGTGCCAGCAGCTTAACCCGGGACAGGGGGTCCTACGAGCAGTACTTC | CASSLTRDRGSYEQYF
13 | - | - | TRBJ1-4 | TRBV19 | TGTGCCAGTGGCCGCACAACTAATGAAAAACTGTTTTTT | CASGRTTNEKLFF
19 | - | TRBD2 | TRBJ2-1 | TRBV29-1 | TGCACCATCTTAGGGGGGACTAGCGGGAGGGCCCAATCCCTCAATGAGCAGTTCTTC | CTILGGTSGRAQSLNEQFF
15 | - | TRBD1 | TRBJ1-5 | TRBV5-1 | TGCGCCAGCAGTCCGACAGGGGGGGAGTATCAGCCCCAGCATTTT | CASSPTGGEYQPQHF
15 | few | TRBD1 | TRBJ1-5 | TRBV5-8 | TGTGCCAGCAGCAAAAGACAGGGTAGGGATCAGCCCCAGCATTTT | CASSKRQGRDQPQHF
17 | - | TRBD1 | TRBJ2-1 | TRBV7-9 | TGTGCCAGCAGCTTAGAGGGCCGGGACAGGGTGGGCAATGAGCAGTTCTTC | CASSLEGRDRVGNEQFF
14 | - | - | TRBJ1-5 | TRBV25-1 | TGTGCCAGCAGTGAATATAAAACTTATCAGCCCCAGCATTTT | CASSEYKTYQPQHF
16 | - | TRBD2 | TRBJ2-1 | TRBV7-3 | TGTGCCAGCAGCTCCCCTAGCGGGGGGGCCCAGAATGAGCAGTTCTTC | CASSSPSGGAQNEQFF
14 | - | - | TRBJ1-1 | TRBV6-1 | TGTGCCAGCAGTGAAACCTTGGGGGGCACTGAAGCTTTCTTT | CASSETLGGTEAFF
14 | - | - | TRBJ1-6 | TRBV7-9 | TGTGCCAGCAGCTCTCTGGAGGGGAATTCACCCCTCCACTTT | CASSSLEGNSPLHF
15 | - | - | TRBJ1-1 | TRBV11-2 | TGTGCCAGCAGCTTATCGGGGGAGGCGAACACTGAAGCTTTCTTT | CASSLSGEANTEAFF
15 | once | TRBD2 | TRBJ2-1 | TRBV27 | TGTGCCAGCAGTTTATGGGCTAGCGGGATCAATGAGCAGTTCTTC | CASSLWASGINEQFF
16 | - | TRBD2 | TRBJ2-3 | TRBV10-3 | TGTGCCATCAGTGAGGGACTAGCAGGAGTCACAGATACGCAGTATTTT | CAISEGLAGVTDTQYF
18 | - | TRBD1 | TRBJ1-2 | TRBV27 | TGTGCCAGCAGTTTAGTGAGAGGACAGGGGCCCCCCAACCGGGGCTACACCTTC | CASSLVRGQGPPNRGYTF
15 | once | TRBD1 | TRBJ2-1 | TRBV7-3 | TGTGCCAGCAGCTTAACGGGACAGGGTCACAATGAGCAGTTCTTC | CASSLTGQGHNEQFF
15 | - | - | TRBJ1-2 | TRBV9 | TGTGCCAGCAGCGTAGATCCCTCTGCGACAGTCGGCTACACCTTC | CASSVDPSATVGYTF
14 | - | TRBD1 | TRBJ2-2 | TRBV6-6 | TGTGCCAGCCTGACAGGGGAGAACACCGGGGAGCTGTTTTTT | CASLTGENTGELFF
14 | - | - | TRBJ2-1 | TRBV7-2 | TGTGCCAGCAGCTTAGAGGTGGCGAGCGCTGAGCAGTTCTTC | CASSLEVASAEQFF
14 | - | TRBD2 | TRBJ2-1 | TRBV5-1 | TGCGCCAGCAGCCCCGGACTAGCGGGAGAGGAGCAGTTCTTC | CASSPGLAGEEQFF
9 | - | - | TRBJ2-1 | TRBV21-1 | TGTGCTTGGGGCGGTGAGCAGTTCTTC | CAWGGEQFF
12 | - | - | TRBJ2-7 | TRBV6-1 | TGTGCCAGCAGTGAAGCCAGGGGCGAGCAGTACTTC | CASSEARGEQYF
13 | - | - | TRBJ1-6 | TRBV6-4 | TGCGCCAGCAGTGACTCAGCTAATTCACCCCTCCACTTT | CASSDSANSPLHF
16 | - | TRBD2 | TRBJ2-3 | TRBV4-1 | TGCGCCAGCAGCCAAGATTCGAGCGGGGGATCAGATACGCAGTATTTT | CASSQDSSGGSDTQYF
19 | - | - | TRBJ1-5 | TRBV7-2 | TGTGCCAGCAGCCAGGACCCAGGGTTCTTTCAGGACCGCAATCAGCCCCAGCATTTT | CASSQDPGFFQDRNQPQHF
14 | - | - | TRBJ2-5 | TRBV11-1 | TGTGCCAGCAGCTTAAACGGGGACCAAGAGACCCAGTACTTC | CASSLNGDQETQYF
15 | - | TRBD1 | TRBJ1-5 | TRBV27 | TGTGCCAGCAGTAGGGACAGCCTTAGCAATCAGCCCCAGCATTTT | CASSRDSLSNQPQHF
16 | - | - | TRBJ2-7 | TRBV4-3 | TGCGCCAGCAGCCAGAACTTAGGGGACATGTCCTACGAGCAGTACTTC | CASSQNLGDMSYEQYF
14 | - | - | TRBJ2-7 | TRBV30 | TGTGCCTGGAGCTATGGACTGGGTGGCGACGAGCAGTACTTC | CAWSYGLGGDEQYF